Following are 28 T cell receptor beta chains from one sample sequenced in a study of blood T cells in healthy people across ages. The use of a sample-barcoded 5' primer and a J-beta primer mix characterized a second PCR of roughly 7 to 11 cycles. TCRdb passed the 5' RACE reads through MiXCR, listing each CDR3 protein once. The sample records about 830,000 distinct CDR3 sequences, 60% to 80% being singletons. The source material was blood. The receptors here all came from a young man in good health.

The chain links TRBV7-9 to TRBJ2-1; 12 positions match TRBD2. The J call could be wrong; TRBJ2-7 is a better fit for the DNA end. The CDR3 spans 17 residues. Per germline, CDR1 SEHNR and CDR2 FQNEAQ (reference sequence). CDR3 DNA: TGTGCCAGCAGCTTATTGGGACTAGCGGGTGTCTCAAATGAGCAGTACTTC. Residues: CASSLLGLAGVSNEQYF.

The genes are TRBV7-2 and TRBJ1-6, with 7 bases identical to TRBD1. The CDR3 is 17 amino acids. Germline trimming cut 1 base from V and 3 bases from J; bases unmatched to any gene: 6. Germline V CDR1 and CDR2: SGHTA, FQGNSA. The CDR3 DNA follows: TGTGCCAGCAGCTTAGGACAGGGCGACCTCTATAATTCACCCCTCCACTTT. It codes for CASSLGQGDLYNSPLHF.

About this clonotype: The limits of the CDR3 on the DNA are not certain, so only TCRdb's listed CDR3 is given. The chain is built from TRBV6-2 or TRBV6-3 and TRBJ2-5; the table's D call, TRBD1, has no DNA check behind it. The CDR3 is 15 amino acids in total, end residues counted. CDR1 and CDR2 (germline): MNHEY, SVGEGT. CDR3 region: CASSSSGQVQETQYF.

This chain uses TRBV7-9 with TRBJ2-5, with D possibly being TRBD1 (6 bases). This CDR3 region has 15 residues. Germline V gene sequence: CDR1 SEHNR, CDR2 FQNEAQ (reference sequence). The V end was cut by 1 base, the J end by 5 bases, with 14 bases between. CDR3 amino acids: CASSLGTVPGETQYF. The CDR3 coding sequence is TGTGCCAGCAGCTTAGGGACAGTGCCTGGGGAGACCCAGTACTTC.

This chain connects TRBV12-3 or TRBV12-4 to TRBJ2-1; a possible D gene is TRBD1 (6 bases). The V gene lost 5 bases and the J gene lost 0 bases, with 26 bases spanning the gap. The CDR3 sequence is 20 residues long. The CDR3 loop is CASSIRWGARQVTSYNEQFF. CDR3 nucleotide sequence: TGTGCCAGCAGTATAAGGTGGGGTGCGCGACAGGTAACCTCCTACAATGAGCAGTTCTTC.

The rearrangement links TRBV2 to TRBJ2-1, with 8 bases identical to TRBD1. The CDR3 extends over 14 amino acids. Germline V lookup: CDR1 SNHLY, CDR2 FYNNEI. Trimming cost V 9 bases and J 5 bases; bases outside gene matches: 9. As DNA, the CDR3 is TGTGCCAGGAGAGCAGGGGGCGCAGACAATGAGCAGTTCTTC. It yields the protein CARRAGGADNEQFF.

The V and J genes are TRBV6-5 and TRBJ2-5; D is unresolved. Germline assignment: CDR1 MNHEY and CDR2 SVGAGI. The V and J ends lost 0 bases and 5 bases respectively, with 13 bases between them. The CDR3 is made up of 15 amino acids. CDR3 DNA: TGTGCCAGCAGTTACTCAAATTTCGTCAGTGAGACCCAGTACTTC. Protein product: CASSYSNFVSETQYF.

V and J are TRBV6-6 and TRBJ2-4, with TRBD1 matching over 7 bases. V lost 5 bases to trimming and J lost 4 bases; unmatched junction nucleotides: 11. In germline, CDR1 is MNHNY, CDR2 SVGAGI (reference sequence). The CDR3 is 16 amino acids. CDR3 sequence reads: CASSPGQGVSKNIQYF. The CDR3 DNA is TGTGCCAGCAGTCCTGGGCAGGGGGTATCGAAAAACATTCAGTACTTC.

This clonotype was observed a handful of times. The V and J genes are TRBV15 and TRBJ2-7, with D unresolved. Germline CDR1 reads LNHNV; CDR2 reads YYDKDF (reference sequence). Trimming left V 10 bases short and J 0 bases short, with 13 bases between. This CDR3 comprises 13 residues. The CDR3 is CASRAKSSYEQYF. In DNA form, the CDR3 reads TGTGCCAGCCGGGCTAAAAGCTCCTACGAGCAGTACTTC.

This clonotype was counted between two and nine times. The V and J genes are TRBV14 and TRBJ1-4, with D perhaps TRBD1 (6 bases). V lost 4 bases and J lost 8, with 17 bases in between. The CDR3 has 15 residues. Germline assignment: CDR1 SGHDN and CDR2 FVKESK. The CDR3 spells CASSRRGGSGEKLFF. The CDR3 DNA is TGTGCCAGCAGCCGGAGAGGGGGAAGTGGAGAAAAACTGTTTTTT.

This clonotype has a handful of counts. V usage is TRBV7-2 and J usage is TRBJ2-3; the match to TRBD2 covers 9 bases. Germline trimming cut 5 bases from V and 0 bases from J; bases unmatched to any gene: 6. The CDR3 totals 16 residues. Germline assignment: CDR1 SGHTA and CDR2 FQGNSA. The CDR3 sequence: CASSPLAGTSTDTQYF. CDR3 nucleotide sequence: TGTGCCAGCAGCCCTCTAGCGGGGACAAGCACAGATACGCAGTATTTT.

CDR3 loop: CSVGRRYEQYF. DNA of the CDR3: TGCAGCGTAGGGAGGAGGTACGAGCAGTACTTC. V is TRBV29-1 and J is TRBJ2-7, with D perhaps matching TRBD2 (6 bases). CDR1 is SQVTM, CDR2 ANQGSEA, per germline. The CDR3 runs to 11 residues. V was trimmed by 6 bases and J by 4 bases, leaving 10 bases between them.

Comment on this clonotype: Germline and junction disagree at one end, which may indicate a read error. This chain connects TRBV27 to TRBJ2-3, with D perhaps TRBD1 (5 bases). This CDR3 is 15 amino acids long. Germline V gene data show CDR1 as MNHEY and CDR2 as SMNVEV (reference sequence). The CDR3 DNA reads TGTGCCAGCAGTTTATCACAGGCTTCCACACATACGCAGTATTTT. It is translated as CASSLSQASTHTQYF.

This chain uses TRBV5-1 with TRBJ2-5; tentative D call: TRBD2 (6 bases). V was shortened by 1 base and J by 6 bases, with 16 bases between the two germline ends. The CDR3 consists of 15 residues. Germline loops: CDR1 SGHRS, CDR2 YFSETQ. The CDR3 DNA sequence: TGCGCCAGCAGCTTGAGCGCGGGGCCCCCGAAGACCCAGTACTTC. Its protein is CASSLSAGPPKTQYF.

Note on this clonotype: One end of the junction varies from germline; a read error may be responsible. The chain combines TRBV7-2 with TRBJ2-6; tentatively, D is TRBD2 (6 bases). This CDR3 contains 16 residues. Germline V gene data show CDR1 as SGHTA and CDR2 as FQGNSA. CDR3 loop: CASSPGLSSEANVLTF. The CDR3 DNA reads TGTGCCAGCAGCCCCGGACTAAGCTCTGAGGCCAACGTCCTGACTTTC.

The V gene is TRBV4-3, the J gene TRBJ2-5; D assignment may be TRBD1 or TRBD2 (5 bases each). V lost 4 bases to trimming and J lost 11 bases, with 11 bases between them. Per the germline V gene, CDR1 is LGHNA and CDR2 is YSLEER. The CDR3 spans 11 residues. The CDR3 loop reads CASSPRWGQYF. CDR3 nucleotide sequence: TGCGCCAGCAGCCCACGCTGGGGGCAGTACTTC.

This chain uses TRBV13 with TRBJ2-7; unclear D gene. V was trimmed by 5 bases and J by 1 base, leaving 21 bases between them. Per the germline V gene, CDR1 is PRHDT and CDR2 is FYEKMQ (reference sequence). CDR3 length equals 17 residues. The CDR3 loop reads CASSVGVFRNPSYEQYF. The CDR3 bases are TGTGCCAGCAGCGTCGGAGTGTTTAGGAACCCTTCCTACGAGCAGTACTTC.

CDR3: CSVRRPPGTDTQYF. The CDR3 bases are TGCAGCGTTCGACGGCCTCCTGGGACAGATACGCAGTATTTT. V gene TRBV29-1 combines with J gene TRBJ2-3; D remains ambiguous. The V end lost 5 bases, the J end lost 3 bases, and 15 bases lay between the germline ends. CDR1 and CDR2 from the germline V gene are SQVTM and ANQGSEA. This CDR3 contains 14 residues.

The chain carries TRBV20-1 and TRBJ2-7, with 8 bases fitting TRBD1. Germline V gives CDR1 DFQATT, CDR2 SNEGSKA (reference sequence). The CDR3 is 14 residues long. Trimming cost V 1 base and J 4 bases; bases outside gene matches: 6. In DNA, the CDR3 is TGCAGTGCTAGAGTTCCGGACAGGGAATACGAGCAGTACTTC. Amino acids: CSARVPDREYEQYF.

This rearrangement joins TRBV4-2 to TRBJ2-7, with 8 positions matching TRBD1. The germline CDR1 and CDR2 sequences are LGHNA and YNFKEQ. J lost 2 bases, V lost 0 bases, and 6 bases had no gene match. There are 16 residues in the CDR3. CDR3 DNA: TGTGCCAGCAGCCAAGAGCGCGCAGGGGGCCCCTACGAGCAGTACTTC. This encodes CASSQERAGGPYEQYF.

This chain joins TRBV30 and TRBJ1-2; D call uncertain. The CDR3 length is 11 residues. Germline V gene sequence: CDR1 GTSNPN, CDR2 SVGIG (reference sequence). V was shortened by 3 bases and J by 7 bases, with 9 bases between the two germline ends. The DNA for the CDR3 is TGTGCCTGGAGGGCCCCCGTTGGCTACACCTTC. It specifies CAWRAPVGYTF.

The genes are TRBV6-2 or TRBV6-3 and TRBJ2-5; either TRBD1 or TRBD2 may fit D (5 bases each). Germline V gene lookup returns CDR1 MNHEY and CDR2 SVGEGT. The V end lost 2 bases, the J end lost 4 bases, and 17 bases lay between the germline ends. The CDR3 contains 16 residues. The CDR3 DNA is TGTGCCAGCAGTTACGCCGGGGCCCCCGGTCGAGAGACCCAGTACTTC. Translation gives CASSYAGAPGRETQYF.

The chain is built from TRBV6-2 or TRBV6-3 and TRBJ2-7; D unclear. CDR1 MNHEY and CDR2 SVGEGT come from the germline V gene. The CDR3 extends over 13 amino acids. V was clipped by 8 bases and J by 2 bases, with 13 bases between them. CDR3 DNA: TGTGCCAGCCACGCCGGTGGGGCCTACGAGCAGTACTTC. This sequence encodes CASHAGGAYEQYF.

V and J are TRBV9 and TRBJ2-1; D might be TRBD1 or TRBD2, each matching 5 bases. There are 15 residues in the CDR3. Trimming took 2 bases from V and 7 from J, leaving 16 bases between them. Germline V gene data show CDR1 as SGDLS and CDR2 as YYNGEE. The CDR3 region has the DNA TGTGCCAGCAGCGTTTTAGGGTTGGGGGTTAATGAGCAGTTCTTC. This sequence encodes CASSVLGLGVNEQFF.

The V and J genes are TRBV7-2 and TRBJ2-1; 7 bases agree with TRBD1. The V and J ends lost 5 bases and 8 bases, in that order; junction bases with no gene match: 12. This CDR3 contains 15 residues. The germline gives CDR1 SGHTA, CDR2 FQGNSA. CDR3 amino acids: CASSTNGVTGDEQFF. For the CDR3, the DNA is TGTGCCAGCAGCACAAACGGGGTCACAGGGGATGAGCAGTTCTTC.

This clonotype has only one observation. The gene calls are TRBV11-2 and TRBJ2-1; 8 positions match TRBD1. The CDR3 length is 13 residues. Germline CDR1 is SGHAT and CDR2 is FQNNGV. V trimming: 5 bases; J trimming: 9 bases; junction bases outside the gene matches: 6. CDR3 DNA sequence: TGTGCCAGCAGCACACCAGGGGGCCTTGAGCAGTTCTTC. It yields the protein CASSTPGGLEQFF.

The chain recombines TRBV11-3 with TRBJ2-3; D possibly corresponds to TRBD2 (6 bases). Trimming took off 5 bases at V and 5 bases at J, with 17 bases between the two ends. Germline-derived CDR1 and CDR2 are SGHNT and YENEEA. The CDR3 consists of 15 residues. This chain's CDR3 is CASSTGAGYRDTQYF. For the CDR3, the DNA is TGTGCCAGCAGCACCGGGGCGGGGTATCGAGATACGCAGTATTTT.

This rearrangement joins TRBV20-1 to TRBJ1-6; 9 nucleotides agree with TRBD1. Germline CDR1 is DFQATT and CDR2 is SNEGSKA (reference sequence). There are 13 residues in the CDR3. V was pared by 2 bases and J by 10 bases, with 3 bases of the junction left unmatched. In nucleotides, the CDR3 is TGCAGTGCTAGAACAGGGGGCGGATCACCCCTCCACTTT. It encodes CSARTGGGSPLHF.